The clone carrying this T cell receptor (beta chain) was observed once. Sequencing was performed with immunoSEQ multiplex PCR; in TCRdb, only in-frame clones are kept and a portion is missing. The data hold over a million clones, with under 80% observed a single time. The source of the sample is a study of shared clonotypes between healthy human individuals. Trimming cost V 5 bases and J 9 bases, with 5 bases left between them. Germline V CDR1 and CDR2: MNHEY, SMNVEV (reference sequence). The CDR3 has 9 residues. Sequencing used memory CD4+ T cells sorted from blood. Subset meaning: CD45RA-negative fraction. The sequence was collected from a man in his late teens or twenties in good health. The J gene is TRBJ2-7, the V gene TRBV27; D ambiguous. CDR3 amino acids: CASSPGQYF. CDR3 DNA sequence: TGTGCCAGCAGTCCGGGGCAGTACTTC.